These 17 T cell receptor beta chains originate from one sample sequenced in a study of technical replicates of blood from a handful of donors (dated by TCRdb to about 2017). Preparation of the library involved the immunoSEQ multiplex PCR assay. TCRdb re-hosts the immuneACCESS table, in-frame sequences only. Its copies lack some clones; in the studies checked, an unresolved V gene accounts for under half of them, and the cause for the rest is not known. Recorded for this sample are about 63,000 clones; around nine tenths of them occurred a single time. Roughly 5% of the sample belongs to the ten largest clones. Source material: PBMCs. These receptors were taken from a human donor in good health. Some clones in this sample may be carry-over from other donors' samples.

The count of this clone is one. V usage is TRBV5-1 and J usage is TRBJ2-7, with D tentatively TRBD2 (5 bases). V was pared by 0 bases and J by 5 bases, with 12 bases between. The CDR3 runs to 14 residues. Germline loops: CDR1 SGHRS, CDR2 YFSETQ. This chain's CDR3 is CASSLVPTTDEQYF. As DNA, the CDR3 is TGCGCCAGCAGCTTGGTCCCGACTACCGACGAGCAGTACTTC.

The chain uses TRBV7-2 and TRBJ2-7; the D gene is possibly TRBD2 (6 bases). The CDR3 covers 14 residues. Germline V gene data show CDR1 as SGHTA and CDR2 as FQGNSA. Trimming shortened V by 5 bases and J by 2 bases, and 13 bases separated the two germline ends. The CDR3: CASSPGGKTYEQYF. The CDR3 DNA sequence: TGTGCCAGCAGCCCCGGGGGTAAGACCTACGAGCAGTACTTC. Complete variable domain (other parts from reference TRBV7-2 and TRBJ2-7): GAGVSQSPSNKVTEKGKDVELRCDPISGHTALYWYRQSLGQGLEFLIYFQGNSAPDKSGLPSDRFSAERTGGSVSTLTIQRTQQEDSAVYLCASSPGGKTYEQYFGPGTRLTVT.

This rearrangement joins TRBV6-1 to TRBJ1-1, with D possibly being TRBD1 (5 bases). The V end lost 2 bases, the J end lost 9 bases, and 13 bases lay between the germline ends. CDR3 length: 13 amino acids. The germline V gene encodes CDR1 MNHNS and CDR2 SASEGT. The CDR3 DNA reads TGTGCCAGCAGTGAATTCTGGCAGGGAAAAGCTTTCTTT. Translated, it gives CASSEFWQGKAFF.

CDR3: CASSQDLASGNTGELFF. The CDR3 DNA reads TGTGCCAGCAGCCAAGATTTGGCTAGCGGGAACACCGGGGAGCTGTTTTTT. The rearrangement links TRBV4-2 to TRBJ2-2, with 7 bases that match TRBD2. The V segment lost 0 bases and the J segment 1 base; nucleotides outside the gene matches: 5. The germline CDR1 and CDR2 sequences are LGHNA and YNFKEQ. The CDR3 consists of 17 residues.

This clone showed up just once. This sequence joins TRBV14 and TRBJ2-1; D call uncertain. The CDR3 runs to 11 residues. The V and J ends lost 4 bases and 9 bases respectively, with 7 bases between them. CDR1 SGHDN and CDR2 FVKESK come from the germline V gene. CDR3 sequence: CASSRLSEQFF. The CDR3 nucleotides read TGTGCCAGCAGCCGACTCAGTGAGCAGTTCTTC. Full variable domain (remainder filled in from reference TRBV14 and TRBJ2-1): EAGVTQFPSHSVIEKGQTVTLRCDPISGHDNLYWYRRVMGKEIKFLLHFVKESKQDESGMPNNRFLAERTGGTYSTLKVQPAELEDSGVYFCASSRLSEQFFGPGTRLTVL.

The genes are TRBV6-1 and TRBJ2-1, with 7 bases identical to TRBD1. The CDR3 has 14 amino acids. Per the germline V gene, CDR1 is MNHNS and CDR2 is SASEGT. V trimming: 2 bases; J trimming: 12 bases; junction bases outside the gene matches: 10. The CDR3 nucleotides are TGTGCCAGCAGTGAATCCCTTAAGGGGGCGGTGCAGTTCTTC. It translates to CASSESLKGAVQFF.

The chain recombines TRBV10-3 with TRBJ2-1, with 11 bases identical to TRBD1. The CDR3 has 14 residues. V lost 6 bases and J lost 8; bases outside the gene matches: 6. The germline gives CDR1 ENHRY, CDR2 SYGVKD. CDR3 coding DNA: TGTGCCATCAGCCCCCGGGACAGGGGGGATGAGCAGTTCTTC. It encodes CAISPRDRGDEQFF.

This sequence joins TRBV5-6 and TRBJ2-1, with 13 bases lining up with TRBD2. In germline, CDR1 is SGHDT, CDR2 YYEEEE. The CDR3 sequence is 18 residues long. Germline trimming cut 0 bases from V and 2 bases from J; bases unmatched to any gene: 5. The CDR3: CASSLVRLAGGTYNEQFF. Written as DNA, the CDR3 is TGTGCCAGCAGCTTGGTACGACTAGCGGGAGGCACCTACAATGAGCAGTTCTTC.

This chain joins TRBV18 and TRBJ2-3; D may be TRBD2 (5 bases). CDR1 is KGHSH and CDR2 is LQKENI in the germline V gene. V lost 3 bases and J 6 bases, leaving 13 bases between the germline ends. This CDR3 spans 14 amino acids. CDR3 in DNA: TGTGCCAGCTCACCTTCGGGGTCGAGGGATACGCAGTATTTT. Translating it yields CASSPSGSRDTQYF.

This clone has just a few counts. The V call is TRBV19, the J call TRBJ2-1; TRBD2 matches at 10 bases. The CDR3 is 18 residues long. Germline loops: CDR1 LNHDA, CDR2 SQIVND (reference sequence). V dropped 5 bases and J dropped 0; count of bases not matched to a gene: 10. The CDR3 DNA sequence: TGTGCCAGTAGTGATTTCCTAGCGGGAGTTTTCTCCTACAATGAGCAGTTCTTC. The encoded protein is CASSDFLAGVFSYNEQFF.

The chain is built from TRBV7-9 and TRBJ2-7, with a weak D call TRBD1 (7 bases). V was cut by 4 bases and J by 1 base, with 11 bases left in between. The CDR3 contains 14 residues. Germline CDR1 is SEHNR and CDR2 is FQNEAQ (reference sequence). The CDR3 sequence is CASSWAGQSYEQYF. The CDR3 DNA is TGTGCCAGCAGCTGGGCGGGACAGTCCTACGAGCAGTACTTC.

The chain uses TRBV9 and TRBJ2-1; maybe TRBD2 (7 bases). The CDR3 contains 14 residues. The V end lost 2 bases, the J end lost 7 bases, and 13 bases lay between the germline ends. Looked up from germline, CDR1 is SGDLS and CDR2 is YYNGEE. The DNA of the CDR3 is TGTGCCAGCAGCGTTGGGGGGGCCCTAAATGAGCAGTTCTTC. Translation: CASSVGGALNEQFF.

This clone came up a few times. This chain's CDR3 is CASSYPGGVTEAFF. The CDR3 nucleotides read TGTGCCAGCAGCTATCCGGGAGGGGTTACTGAAGCTTTCTTT. The rearrangement links TRBV7-9 to TRBJ1-1; TRBD1 is a possible D gene (5 bases). The germline gives CDR1 SEHNR, CDR2 FQNEAQ (reference sequence). This CDR3 is built from 14 residues. V was cut by 4 bases and J by 5 bases, with 14 bases left in between.

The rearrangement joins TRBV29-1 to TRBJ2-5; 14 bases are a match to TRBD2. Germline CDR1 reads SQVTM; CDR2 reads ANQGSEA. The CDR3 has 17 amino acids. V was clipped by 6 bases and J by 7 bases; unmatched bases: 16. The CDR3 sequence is CSVSRLAGGPGLVTQYF. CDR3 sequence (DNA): TGCAGCGTCTCGCGACTAGCGGGAGGGCCGGGATTGGTGACCCAGTACTTC.

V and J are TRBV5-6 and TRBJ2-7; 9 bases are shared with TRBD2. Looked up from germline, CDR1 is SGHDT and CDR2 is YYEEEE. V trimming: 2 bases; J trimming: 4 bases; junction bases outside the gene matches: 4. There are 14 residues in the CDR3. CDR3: CASSLLAGEYEQYF. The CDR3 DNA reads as TGTGCCAGCAGCTTATTAGCGGGGGAATACGAGCAGTACTTC.

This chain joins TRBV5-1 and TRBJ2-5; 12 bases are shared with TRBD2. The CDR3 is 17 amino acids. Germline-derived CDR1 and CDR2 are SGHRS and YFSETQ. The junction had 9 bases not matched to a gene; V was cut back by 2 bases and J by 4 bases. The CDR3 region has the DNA TGCGCCAGCAGCTTAGTCGGACTAGCGGGGCTGGGAGAGACCCAGTACTTC. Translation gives CASSLVGLAGLGETQYF.

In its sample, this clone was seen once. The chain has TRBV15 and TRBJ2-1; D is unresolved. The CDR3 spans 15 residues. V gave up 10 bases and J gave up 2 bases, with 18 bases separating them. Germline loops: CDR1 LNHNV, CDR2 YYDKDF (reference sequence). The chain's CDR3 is CASGSNRRPYNEQFF. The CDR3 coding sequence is TGTGCCAGCGGTTCGAATAGGCGCCCCTACAATGAGCAGTTCTTC.